The T cell receptor (beta chain) described here comes from a study of blood T cells in healthy people across ages. Primers used in a second PCR of about 7 to 12 cycles were a sample-barcoded 5' primer and a J-beta primer mix. TCRdb analysed the 5' RACE reads with MiXCR anew, one entry per CDR3 protein. The sample carries 1,300,000 or so distinct CDR3 sequences, approximately 59% recorded once. This sequence originates from a man aged 18 to 30 in good health. Sequencing input: blood.

In DNA, the CDR3 is TGTGCCAGCAGTTCCCTGGACGGGATTAACTATGGCTACACCTTC. This codes for CASSSLDGINYGYTF. The chain combines TRBV6-5 with TRBJ1-2; D is uncertain. Germline lookup yields CDR1 MNHEY and CDR2 SVGAGI. V shed 4 bases and J shed 1 base, with 13 bases lying between them. The CDR3 spans 15 residues.